This entry lists 23 T cell receptor beta chains sequenced from one sample in a study of T cells in Graves' hyperthyroidism and ophthalmopathy. Researchers amplified the TCR beta CDR3 regions from RNA transcripts. During a first-round RT-PCR of the TCR CDR3, the HTBI primer set was used. TCRdb analysed the multiplex PCR reads with MiXCR anew, one entry per CDR3 protein. The top ten hold around 15% of the sample, which has around 700,000 distinct CDR3 sequences, around a sixth seen once. The source material was blood. All receptors derive from a woman in her forties or fifties with Graves' hyperthyroidism that later progressed to Graves' ophthalmopathy.

This clonotype occurred a few times. CDR3 protein: CATQGGGSSYEQYF. CDR3 coding DNA: TGTGCCACCCAGGGGGGAGGGAGCTCCTACGAGCAGTACTTC. This chain uses TRBV27 with TRBJ2-7, with D perhaps being TRBD1 or TRBD2 (7 bases each). Per the germline V gene, CDR1 is MNHEY and CDR2 is SMNVEV (reference sequence). Trimming removed 10 bases at V and 0 bases at J, with 16 bases between. The CDR3 runs to 14 residues.

The V and J genes are TRBV7-9 and TRBJ2-1; possible D gene TRBD2, 5 bases. The CDR3 runs 18 residues. V was clipped by 2 bases and J by 8 bases, with 25 bases between them. From germline, CDR1 is SEHNR and CDR2 FQNEAQ (reference sequence). In nucleotides, the CDR3 is TGTGCCAGCAGCTTACCGCGGAGGCCGCCCCGGGATATGGATGAGCAGTTCTTC. Its protein is CASSLPRRPPRDMDEQFF.

This clonotype has a single count. The rearrangement links TRBV5-4 to TRBJ1-2; 7 nucleotides line up with TRBD1. CDR3 length equals 17 residues. Unmatched junction bases numbered 15, after V lost 4 bases and J lost 3 bases. Germline loops: CDR1 SGHNT, CDR2 YYREEE (reference sequence). This CDR3 is CASSRITLTGKDYGYTF. In DNA, the CDR3 is TGTGCCAGCAGCCGAATAACATTGACAGGGAAAGACTATGGCTACACCTTC.

J is TRBJ1-3 and V is TRBV18, with 8 bases identical to TRBD1. J was trimmed by 0 bases and V by 3 bases; bases with no gene match: 4. The CDR3 consists of 16 residues. Germline CDR1 and CDR2: KGHSH and LQKENI. CDR3 loop: CASSPGTGNSGNTIYF. In nucleotides, the CDR3 is TGTGCCAGCTCACCGGGGACAGGCAACTCTGGAAACACCATATATTTT.

V is TRBV6-1 and J is TRBJ2-2; D ambiguous. CDR3 size: 12 residues. CDR1 and CDR2 (germline): MNHNS, SASEGT. The V end was cut by 11 bases, the J end by 4 bases, with 11 bases between. The CDR3 spells CAGADLTGELFF. CDR3 in DNA: TGTGCCGGCGCAGATCTCACCGGGGAGCTGTTTTTT.

The V and J genes are TRBV6-1 and TRBJ1-3, with D maybe TRBD1 (5 bases). The CDR3 runs 16 residues. Between the trimmed V and J ends, which lost 2 bases and 1 base, there was a span of 12 bases. The germline V gene encodes CDR1 MNHNS and CDR2 SASEGT. The CDR3 reads CASSERQGVSGNTIYF. The CDR3 bases are TGTGCCAGCAGTGAACGCCAGGGTGTATCTGGAAACACCATATATTTT.

This clonotype occurred many times. The CDR3 DNA sequence: TGTGCCAGCAGCCCTCACGCCCGGGACACCGCCTATGGCTACACCTTC. Protein: CASSPHARDTAYGYTF. The V gene is TRBV7-3, the J gene TRBJ1-2, with TRBD1 as a possible D gene (6 bases). Deletions cut 5 bases from V and 4 bases from J, with 20 bases between. The CDR3 is 16 amino acids. Germline V gene data show CDR1 as SGHTA and CDR2 as FQGTGA.

J is TRBJ1-1 and V is TRBV30; D is ambiguous. The germline CDR1 and CDR2 sequences are GTSNPN and SVGIG (reference sequence). V lost 3 bases and J lost 3, with 11 bases in between. The CDR3 runs to 13 residues. DNA for the CDR3: TGTGCCTGGAGCCGGAGTCGGGACACTGAAGCTTTCTTT. Translation: CAWSRSRDTEAFF.

This clonotype has at least ten counts. The chain couples TRBV12-3 or TRBV12-4 to TRBJ2-7; D may be TRBD1 (5 bases). The CDR3 runs to 14 residues. Trimming stripped 1 base from V and 2 bases from J, with 9 bases between. In nucleotides, the CDR3 is TGTGCCAGCAGTTTAGAGGGGCTTCCCTACGAGCAGTACTTC. Its translation: CASSLEGLPYEQYF.

The chain couples TRBV10-2 to TRBJ2-2; weak D call: TRBD2 (5 bases). The CDR3 loop spans 16 amino acids. V was clipped by 4 bases and J by 0 bases, with 12 bases between them. Germline CDR1 is WSHSY and CDR2 is SAAADI. The DNA for the CDR3 is TGCGCCAGCAGTGGGAGGAAGCGGACGAACACCGGGGAGCTGTTTTTT. Translated: CASSGRKRTNTGELFF.

This clonotype has at least ten counts. The V call is TRBV3-1, the J call TRBJ1-5; D gene ambiguous. CDR1 and CDR2 from the germline V gene are LGHDT and YNNKEL (reference sequence). The CDR3 has 13 residues. Trimming took 0 bases from V and 7 from J, leaving 7 bases between them. In DNA form, the CDR3 reads TGTGCCAGCAGCCAAGACTCCGGACAGCCCCAGCATTTT. It is translated as CASSQDSGQPQHF. The whole variable domain, filled in from reference TRBV3-1 and TRBJ1-5, reads DTAVSQTPKYLVTQMGNDKSIKCEQNLGHDTMYWYKQDSKKFLKIMFSYNNKELIINETVPNRFSPKSPDKAHLNLHINSLELGDSAVYFCASSQDSGQPQHFGDGTRLSIL.

This clonotype was seen ten or more times. The rearrangement joins TRBV7-8 to TRBJ2-7; D gene ambiguous. Trimming stripped 6 bases from V and 1 base from J, with 16 bases between. CDR3 length: 15 amino acids. CDR1 and CDR2 from the germline V gene are SGHVS and FQNEAQ. Here the CDR3 reads CASRQTSTGSYEQYF. As DNA, the CDR3 is TGTGCCAGCAGACAAACCTCGACCGGTTCCTACGAGCAGTACTTC.

Only a few counts were recorded for this clonotype. V and J are TRBV7-6 and TRBJ2-5, with D possibly matching TRBD2 (7 bases). The CDR3 is 16 amino acids. With 8 bases removed from V and 5 bases from J, the gap between germline ends came to 24 bases. The germline CDR1 and CDR2 sequences are SGHVS and FNYEAQ. CDR3 in amino acids: CASGLGAGANRETQYF. In nucleotides, the CDR3 is TGTGCCAGCGGACTGGGCGCGGGGGCGAATAGGGAGACCCAGTACTTC.

The chain joins TRBV9 to TRBJ2-7, with a tentative D call TRBD1 (5 bases). The germline V gene encodes CDR1 SGDLS and CDR2 YYNGEE. Trimming left V 0 bases short and J 1 base short, with 11 bases between. This CDR3 has 15 residues. Here the CDR3 reads CASSVGAGLSYEQYF. Here the CDR3 DNA reads TGTGCCAGCAGCGTAGGGGCAGGGCTTTCCTACGAGCAGTACTTC.

This clonotype was seen many times. The rearrangement links TRBV28 to TRBJ1-1; D unresolved. The V end lost 4 bases, the J end lost 6 bases, and 27 bases lay between the germline ends. Germline assignment: CDR1 MDHEN and CDR2 SYDVKM. The CDR3 spans 18 residues. CDR3 nucleotide sequence: TGTGCCAGCAGTTCCTCAAGGTTGGGGATGAACTATGTAGCTGAAGCTTTCTTT. This encodes CASSSSRLGMNYVAEAFF.

This rearrangement joins TRBV20-1 to TRBJ2-3; D gene ambiguous. CDR3 length: 11 residues. The germline CDR1 and CDR2 sequences are DFQATT and SNEGSKA (reference sequence). V was cut by 2 bases and J by 6 bases, with 6 bases left in between. The CDR3 sequence is CSARIRDTQYF. CDR3 bases: TGCAGTGCTAGAATTAGGGATACGCAGTATTTT.

This clonotype occurred many times. The gene calls are TRBV20-1 and TRBJ2-1, with 12 bases aligning to TRBD2. The CDR3 has 14 residues. Germline CDR1 is DFQATT and CDR2 is SNEGSKA (reference sequence). The V and J ends lost 2 bases and 5 bases, in that order; junction bases with no gene match: 1. CDR3 in amino acids: CSARRTSGDNEQFF. The CDR3, as DNA: TGCAGTGCTAGACGGACTAGCGGGGACAATGAGCAGTTCTTC.

This clonotype appeared a few times. The chain has TRBV2 and TRBJ1-2; D not certain. The germline V gene encodes CDR1 SNHLY and CDR2 FYNNEI. CDR3 size: 17 residues. V lost 0 bases and J 1 base, leaving 15 bases between the germline ends. The DNA for the CDR3 is TGTGCCAGCAGTGAAGCGCGCTTCGCAGATGATAACTATGGCTACACCTTC. Its translation is CASSEARFADDNYGYTF.

CDR3 DNA sequence: TGTGCCAGCAGTCGGATGAAGGGCACAGATACGCAGTATTTT. Its protein is CASSRMKGTDTQYF. This chain uses TRBV12-3 or TRBV12-4 with TRBJ2-3; D gene uncertain. This CDR3 contains 14 residues. Trimming removed 5 bases from V and 1 base from J, with 10 bases in between.

J is TRBJ2-3 and V is TRBV6-2 or TRBV6-3; 11 bases fit TRBD2. The CDR3 loop spans 18 amino acids. Germline V gene sequence: CDR1 MNHEY, CDR2 SVGEGT. The V gene end was trimmed by 7 bases and the J gene end by 4 bases; junction bases not matched to a gene: 16. The CDR3 is CASTTGVTSGDLSDTQYF. The CDR3 region has the DNA TGTGCCAGCACCACCGGGGTGACTAGCGGGGATCTTTCAGATACGCAGTATTTT.

This clonotype has more than one count but fewer than ten. The chain recombines TRBV7-2 with TRBJ2-1; D call uncertain. The CDR3 spans 17 residues. In germline, CDR1 is SGHTA, CDR2 FQGNSA. V was pared by 3 bases and J by 8 bases, with 23 bases between. DNA for the CDR3: TGTGCCAGCAGCTTTTTCTACGGGTTGGGCATTGAAGATGAGCAGTTCTTC. This encodes CASSFFYGLGIEDEQFF.

The gene calls are TRBV7-6 and TRBJ1-1; perhaps TRBD1 as D (5 bases). This CDR3 is 15 amino acids long. V was pared by 1 base and J by 1 base, with 10 bases between. Per germline, CDR1 SGHVS and CDR2 FNYEAQ. DNA for the CDR3: TGTGCCAGCAGCTTAGGGGGCGGGTGGAACACTGAAGCTTTCTTT. This translates into CASSLGGGWNTEAFF.

The chain is built from TRBV19 and TRBJ1-5; 9 bases are shared with TRBD1. Germline V gene lookup returns CDR1 LNHDA and CDR2 SQIVND (reference sequence). With 7 bases clipped from V and 4 bases from J, the junction kept 5 bases outside the gene matches. This CDR3 region has 14 residues. The DNA of the CDR3 is TGTGCCAGTACCAGGGACAGGGCTAATCAGCCCCAGCATTTT. This codes for CASTRDRANQPQHF.